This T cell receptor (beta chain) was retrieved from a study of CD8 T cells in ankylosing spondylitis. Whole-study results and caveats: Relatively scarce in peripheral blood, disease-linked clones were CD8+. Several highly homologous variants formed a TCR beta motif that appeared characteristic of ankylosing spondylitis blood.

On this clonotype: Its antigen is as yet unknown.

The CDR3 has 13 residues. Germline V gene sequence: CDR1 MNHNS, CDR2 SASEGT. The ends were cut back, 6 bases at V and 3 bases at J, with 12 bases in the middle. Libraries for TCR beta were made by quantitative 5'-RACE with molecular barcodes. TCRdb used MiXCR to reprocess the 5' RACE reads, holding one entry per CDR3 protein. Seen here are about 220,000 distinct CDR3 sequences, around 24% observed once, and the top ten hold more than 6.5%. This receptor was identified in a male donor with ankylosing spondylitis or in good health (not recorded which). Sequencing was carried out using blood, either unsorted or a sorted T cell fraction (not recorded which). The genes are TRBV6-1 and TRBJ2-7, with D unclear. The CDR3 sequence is CASSPGSVYEQYF. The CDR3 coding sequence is TGTGCCAGCAGCCCGGGCTCCGTCTACGAGCAGTACTTC.